This entry lists 23 T cell receptor beta chains sequenced from one sample in a study of blood T cells in healthy people across ages. Combining a sample-barcoded 5' primer with a J-beta primer mix, a second PCR ran for 7 to 11 cycles. MiXCR, applied by TCRdb to the 5' RACE reads, yields one record per CDR3 protein. The sample holds about 510,000 distinct CDR3 sequences, about 27% seen once. These records were also assigned to another study, of T cells of mothers and their children.

The sequencing sample was made of blood. These receptors were taken from a boy aged 2 to 9 in good health.

This sequence joins TRBV11-2 and TRBJ2-5; D may be TRBD1 (6 bases). The CDR3 runs to 14 residues. Germline V lookup: CDR1 SGHAT, CDR2 FQNNGV. V was clipped by 1 base and J by 3 bases, with 9 bases between them. For the CDR3, the DNA is TGTGCCAGCAGCTTAGCCCACAGGGAAGAGACCCAGTACTTC. It encodes CASSLAHREETQYF.

The V call is TRBV27, the J call TRBJ2-1; 7 bases are shared with TRBD2. The CDR3 length is 14 residues. Germline CDR1 is MNHEY and CDR2 is SMNVEV (reference sequence). The V and J ends lost 5 bases and 3 bases, in that order; junction bases with no gene match: 4. In nucleotides, the CDR3 is TGTGCCAGCAGTAGGGCGGGAGACTACAATGAGCAGTTCTTC. Translating gives CASSRAGDYNEQFF.

This chain joins TRBV19 and TRBJ2-4, with 7 bases aligning to TRBD1. The V and J ends lost 1 base and 2 bases, in that order; junction bases with no gene match: 5. The CDR3 length is 16 residues. Per germline, CDR1 LNHDA and CDR2 SQIVND (reference sequence). CDR3 DNA sequence: TGTGCCAGTAGTATAGTGGCAGGGGGATCCAAAAACATTCAGTACTTC. It yields the protein CASSIVAGGSKNIQYF.

The chain has TRBV5-8 and TRBJ2-1; tentative D call: TRBD2 (5 bases). V lost 1 base to trimming and J lost 3 bases, with 11 bases between them. CDR1 is SGHTS, CDR2 YDEGEE, per germline. The CDR3 is 15 amino acids. Here the CDR3 reads CASSLSAEFYNEQFF. The CDR3 bases are TGTGCCAGCAGCTTGTCAGCGGAATTCTACAATGAGCAGTTCTTC.

J is TRBJ2-3 and V is TRBV5-1; perhaps TRBD1 as D (6 bases). The CDR3 covers 17 residues. Trimming took off 5 bases at V and 1 base at J, with 20 bases between the two ends. Per the germline V gene, CDR1 is SGHRS and CDR2 is YFSETQ. The CDR3 sequence: CASRYLDSHEGTDTQYF. In nucleotides, the CDR3 is TGCGCCAGCAGGTATCTGGACAGTCATGAGGGCACAGATACGCAGTATTTT.

The genes are TRBV11-2 and TRBJ1-2; TRBD1 aligns across 7 bases. Looked up from germline, CDR1 is SGHAT and CDR2 is FQNNGV. The CDR3 runs 14 residues. J was trimmed by 5 bases and V by 4 bases; bases with no gene match: 7. The CDR3: CASSSNRGGYGYTF. For the CDR3, the DNA is TGTGCCAGCAGCTCGAACAGGGGAGGATATGGCTACACCTTC.

This clonotype was detected only a few times. V is TRBV3-1 and J is TRBJ2-5; 9 bases align to TRBD1. The CDR3 runs 14 residues. From germline, CDR1 is LGHDT and CDR2 YNNKEL (reference sequence). J lost 5 bases, V lost 4 bases, and 5 bases had no gene match. The CDR3 spells CASSRGQGRETQYF. The CDR3 DNA follows: TGTGCCAGCAGCCGAGGACAGGGGCGGGAGACCCAGTACTTC.

The rearrangement uses TRBV20-1 and TRBJ2-1; D is perhaps TRBD2 (7 bases). Germline V gene sequence: CDR1 DFQATT, CDR2 SNEGSKA (reference sequence). The CDR3 runs to 14 residues. Trimming cost V 6 bases and J 6 bases, with 18 bases left between them. The CDR3 sequence is CSARAGGQANEQFF. DNA for the CDR3: TGCAGTGCCCGGGCCGGGGGGCAGGCCAATGAGCAGTTCTTC.

This clonotype was observed a few times. The chain uses TRBV12-3 or TRBV12-4 and TRBJ2-7, with 7 bases that match TRBD2. The V segment lost 5 bases and the J segment 1 base; nucleotides outside the gene matches: 8. The CDR3 is 15 residues long. CDR3 sequence (DNA): TGTGCCAGCAGTGCGGCTGGGCGGGGGTCCTACGAGCAGTACTTC. Amino acids: CASSAAGRGSYEQYF.

This sequence joins TRBV12-3 or TRBV12-4 and TRBJ2-2, with 8 bases aligning to TRBD2. The CDR3 consists of 15 residues. The trim removed 2 bases at V and 6 bases at J, leaving 5 bases unmatched. Written as DNA, the CDR3 is TGTGCCAGCAGTTTATTCGGGGGGGCCGCCGGGGAGCTGTTTTTT. This gives the protein CASSLFGGAAGELFF.

This clonotype was observed a few times. The chain recombines TRBV10-3 with TRBJ2-3, with D possibly TRBD2 on 5 matching bases. V was shortened by 5 bases and J by 0 bases, with 12 bases between the two germline ends. Germline V gene lookup returns CDR1 ENHRY and CDR2 SYGVKD. There are 15 residues in the CDR3. The DNA for the CDR3 is TGTGCCATCAGTTCCAGGACTGGTAGCACAGATACGCAGTATTTT. Protein sequence: CAISSRTGSTDTQYF.

This clonotype appeared a few times. The J gene is TRBJ1-1, the V gene TRBV10-3; D call uncertain. Trimming left V 9 bases short and J 4 bases short, with 15 bases between. In germline, CDR1 is ENHRY, CDR2 SYGVKD. This CDR3 spans 13 amino acids. CDR3 nucleotide sequence: TGTGCCATTCGTCCTGGGGTCGGCACTGAAGCTTTCTTT. Its translation: CAIRPGVGTEAFF.

V usage is TRBV19 and J usage is TRBJ2-7; D is perhaps TRBD1 (6 bases). V was shortened by 1 base and J by 4 bases, with 14 bases between the two germline ends. Germline V gene data show CDR1 as LNHDA and CDR2 as SQIVND (reference sequence). The CDR3 contains 15 residues. CDR3 residues: CASSIVAGEMYEQYF. The CDR3 DNA is TGTGCCAGTAGTATAGTCGCAGGGGAGATGTACGAGCAGTACTTC.

This chain links TRBV6-5 with TRBJ2-1; D possibly corresponds to TRBD2 (5 bases). Germline lookup yields CDR1 MNHEY and CDR2 SVGAGI. The ends were cut back, 6 bases at V and 0 bases at J, with 12 bases in the middle. The CDR3 runs 15 residues. The CDR3 sequence: CASRTRGFSYNEQFF. In DNA, the CDR3 is TGTGCCAGCAGAACCCGGGGTTTCTCCTACAATGAGCAGTTCTTC.

The chain joins TRBV7-2 to TRBJ2-7, with D possibly being TRBD1 (5 bases). This CDR3 has 13 residues. V was pared by 5 bases and J by 0 bases, with 8 bases between. The germline gives CDR1 SGHTA, CDR2 FQGNSA. The CDR3 sequence: CASSIGASYEQYF. In DNA form, the CDR3 reads TGTGCCAGCAGCATAGGGGCCTCCTACGAGCAGTACTTC.

V gene TRBV9 combines with J gene TRBJ2-5; TRBD2 matches 7 bases. V gave up 0 bases and J gave up 0 bases; unmatched junction bases: 8. Germline V gives CDR1 SGDLS, CDR2 YYNGEE. The CDR3 is 17 residues long. CDR3 loop: CASSVAPQRGHQETQYF. CDR3 sequence (DNA): TGTGCCAGCAGCGTAGCACCCCAGCGGGGACACCAAGAGACCCAGTACTTC.

This clonotype was seen only a few times. CDR3 sequence reads: CSAPKSGMETQYF. For the CDR3, the DNA is TGCAGTGCCCCCAAGTCAGGGATGGAGACCCAGTACTTC. The chain carries TRBV20-1 and TRBJ2-5; D is possibly TRBD1 (5 bases). Per the germline V gene, CDR1 is DFQATT and CDR2 is SNEGSKA (reference sequence). Trimming shortened V by 6 bases and J by 5 bases, and 16 bases separated the two germline ends. The CDR3 has 13 residues.

This chain connects TRBV29-1 to TRBJ1-1, with 8 bases that match TRBD1. Germline V lookup: CDR1 SQVTM, CDR2 ANQGSEA. V was pared by 7 bases and J by 10 bases, with 14 bases of the junction left unmatched. The CDR3 length is 13 residues. The CDR3 loop is CSAKLGTGGGAFF. The CDR3 coding sequence is TGCAGCGCCAAACTCGGGACAGGCGGGGGAGCTTTCTTT. The variable domain in full, with the rest retrieved from reference TRBV29-1 and TRBJ1-1, is SAVISQKPSRDICQRGTSLTIQCQVDSQVTMMFWYRQQPGQSLTLIATANQGSEATYESGFVIDKFPISRPNLTFSTLTVSNMSPEDSSIYLCSAKLGTGGGAFFGQGTRLTVV.

This clonotype has just a few counts. The V and J genes are TRBV20-1 and TRBJ2-7; the match to TRBD2 covers 8 bases. Per the germline V gene, CDR1 is DFQATT and CDR2 is SNEGSKA (reference sequence). The CDR3 consists of 13 residues. J was trimmed by 4 bases and V by 4 bases; bases with no gene match: 6. The CDR3 region is CSAKSLAGYEQYF. The DNA for the CDR3 is TGCAGTGCTAAAAGTCTAGCGGGTTACGAGCAGTACTTC.

This clonotype was recorded a few times. J is TRBJ2-7 and V is TRBV24-1; D gene unclear. The CDR3 contains 17 residues. Germline V gives CDR1 KGHDR, CDR2 SFDVKD. Trimming took 5 bases from V and 6 from J, leaving 25 bases between them. The CDR3, as DNA: TGTGCCACCAGTGTTCATGGGCCCGCAGGCCCCTCCGGCGAGCAGTACTTC. Protein sequence: CATSVHGPAGPSGEQYF.

This rearrangement joins TRBV6-6 to TRBJ2-4; D call uncertain. Germline CDR1 and CDR2: MNHNY and SVGAGI (reference sequence). The V gene lost 6 bases and the J gene lost 0 bases, with 12 bases spanning the gap. This CDR3 is 15 amino acids long. The CDR3 spells CASSQTLLAKNIQYF. CDR3 DNA sequence: TGTGCCAGCAGCCAGACACTACTAGCCAAAAACATTCAGTACTTC.

This clonotype was seen more than once but under ten times. The chain carries TRBV13 and TRBJ2-1; 7 nucleotides line up with TRBD2. The J call could be wrong; TRBJ2-7 is a better fit for the DNA end. CDR1 PRHDT and CDR2 FYEKMQ come from the germline V gene (reference sequence). This CDR3 spans 16 amino acids. The CDR3, as DNA: TGTGCCAGCAGCTCATCGAGCGGGGCCGGCTCCTACGAGCAGTACTTC. Protein sequence: CASSSSSGAGSYEQYF.

The chain has TRBV5-1 and TRBJ2-5; TRBD2 matches 8 bases. The closer fit of TRBJ2-7 to the DNA end suggests the J call may be wrong. The CDR3 is 14 amino acids. CDR1 is SGHRS and CDR2 is YFSETQ in the germline V gene. In DNA form, the CDR3 reads TGCGCCAGCAGCCGGGGGGGACTACCCTACGAGCAGTACTTC. It translates to CASSRGGLPYEQYF.